The rows below give T cell receptor beta chains drawn from one sample of a study of response to subunit inactivated influenza vaccine. TCRdb itself ran the RT-PCR reads through MiXCR, one entry per CDR3 protein. The table has more than 700,000 distinct CDR3 sequences, around 20% seen once. The sequencing used PBMCs from blood, collected roughly 5 days after vaccination. These receptor sequences come from a man in his fifties or sixties who received an inactivated influenza vaccine. The CDR3 runs from the conserved cysteine through the conserved F or W. D genes are given only for firm matches. The size field is filled for only some rows; it gives once, few, many or a size class.

D gene	V gene	J gene	clone size	CDR3 DNA	CDR3 protein
NA	TRBV28	TRBJ1-2	NA	TGTGCCAGCAGTGAGGGGTGGGGCAGGGGTATCTATGGCTACACCTTC	CASSEGWGRGIYGYTF
NA	TRBV7-6	TRBJ2-2	NA	TGTGCCTCGGGGGCATTCGTGAACACCGGGGAGCTGTTTTTT	CASGAFVNTGELFF
NA	TRBV3-1	TRBJ2-7	NA	TGTGCCAGCAGCCGCCGTGGGAGCCATTACGAGCAGTACTTC	CASSRRGSHYEQYF
NA	TRBV3-1	TRBJ2-4	NA	TGTGCCAGCAGCCACGAAGGGCTAGCCAAAAACATTCAGTACTTC	CASSHEGLAKNIQYF
NA	TRBV13	TRBJ1-2	few	TGTGCCAGCAGCCTCCGGGATTGGCTGCGCTACACCTTC	CASSLRDWLRYTF
TRBD2	TRBV12-3/TRBV12-4	TRBJ2-5	few	TGTGCCAGCAGTTTAAGAGCGGGGGGGACGGAGACCCAGTACTTC	CASSLRAGGTETQYF
TRBD1	TRBV12-3/TRBV12-4	TRBJ1-2	few	TGTGCCAGCACCAGGACAGGGGAAACCTTGTTTGTTGGCTACACCTTC	CASTRTGETLFVGYTF
NA	TRBV20-1	TRBJ1-5	NA	TGCAGTGCTAGATTGCCGGGGGGTGGAGGCAATCAGCCCCAGCATTTT	CSARLPGGGGNQPQHF
NA	TRBV20-1	TRBJ2-3	few	TGCAGTGCTCTGCGGGAAGATACAGATACGCAGTATTTT	CSALREDTDTQYF
TRBD2	TRBV28	TRBJ2-3	NA	TGTGCCAGCAGTTCGGGGGAGGGGGATACGCAGTATTTT	CASSSGEGDTQYF
NA	TRBV20-1	TRBJ2-7	few	TGCAGTGCTAGAGATCGGAGGGGGGGGCAGTACTTC	CSARDRRGGQYF